The rows below give T cell receptor beta chains drawn from one sample of a study of T cell clones after liver transplantation. Assay used: immunoSEQ multiplex PCR; TCRdb lists only in-frame clones, some missing. The repertoire includes about 120,000 clones, approximately 90% of them detected once, and roughly 0.8% sits in the top ten. Specimen: CD4+ T cells from blood, collected 12 months after liver transplant. These receptors were obtained from a human patient who received a liver transplant. Some T cells may trace back to the graft donor. Both conserved end residues are part of each CDR3. D genes are given only for firm matches. Rows give clone size only sometimes, using once, few, many, or a class for an expanded clone.

>TRBD2|-|TRBJ2-1|TRBV29-1
TGCAGCGTTGAAGATCTGGTGACTAGCGGAAATGAGCAGTTCTTC
CSVEDLVTSGNEQFF
>TRBD2|-|TRBJ2-5|TRBV18
TGTGCCAGCTCACCGTTAGCGGGAGCGGCGGAGACCCAGTACTTC
CASSPLAGAAETQYF
>-|-|TRBJ2-1|TRBV19
TGTGCCAGTGGTAGACGCAATGAGCAGTTCTTC
CASGRRNEQFF
>-|-|TRBJ1-2|TRBV7-9
TGTGCCAGCAGCTTAGTAGGCAGCAACTATGGCTACACCTTC
CASSLVGSNYGYTF
>TRBD2|-|TRBJ2-3|TRBV5-1
TGCGCCAGCAGCGATTTTAGGGCAAGCGGGAGTTTCGATACGCAGTATTTT
CASSDFRASGSFDTQYF
>TRBD1|-|TRBJ1-1|TRBV6-5
TGTGCCAGCTATCAGGGACAGCTCACTGAAGCTTTCTTT
CASYQGQLTEAFF
>-|-|TRBJ2-7|TRBV29-1
TGCAGCGGGGCGGGACAGAACTCCTACGAGCAGTACTTC
CSGAGQNSYEQYF
>-|-|TRBJ2-6|TRBV2
TGTGCCAGCAGATGGACTCGGCTCCGCTCTGGGGCCAACGTCCTGACTTTC
CASRWTRLRSGANVLTF
>-|-|TRBJ1-4|TRBV5-1
TGCGCCAGCAGCGGGGACGGGAGGACTAATGAAAAACTGTTTTTT
CASSGDGRTNEKLFF
>TRBD1|once|TRBJ1-5|TRBV16
TGTGCCAGCAGCCTTACAGGGGGCGGGCAGCCCCAGCATTTT
CASSLTGGGQPQHF
>-|-|TRBJ2-2|TRBV5-4
TGTGCCAGCAGACAAACAACGACCGGGGAGCTGTTTTTT
CASRQTTTGELFF
>-|-|TRBJ1-4|TRBV30
TGTGCCTGGAGTGTACTAAGGAGGGAACAACTGTTTTTT
CAWSVLRREQLFF
>-|-|TRBJ1-5|TRBV19
TGTGCCAGTAGCAAGACAAATCAGCCCCAGCATTTT
CASSKTNQPQHF
>TRBD1|-|TRBJ1-1|TRBV11-3
TGTGCCAGCAGCCCCGGGGGACAGGTGAACACTGAAGCTTTCTTT
CASSPGGQVNTEAFF
>TRBD1|-|TRBJ1-2|TRBV28
TGTGCCAGCAGTCCAACCGGGACAGTTCGCTATGGCTACACCTTC
CASSPTGTVRYGYTF
>TRBD2|-|TRBJ2-2|TRBV11-3
TGTGCCAGCAGCTTAAGTCTTAGCGGGACGAACACCGGGGAGCTGTTTTTT
CASSLSLSGTNTGELFF
>TRBD1|once|TRBJ2-5|TRBV7-9
TGTGCCAGCAGCTTAAACAGGGGACAAGAGACCCAGTACTTC
CASSLNRGQETQYF
>-|-|TRBJ2-3|TRBV5-8
TGTGCCAGCAGAAAAGGGCGGCTCACAGATACGCAGTATTTT
CASRKGRLTDTQYF
>-|-|TRBJ2-2|TRBV7-7
TGTGCTAGCAGCTTCTCAGGGCAGGCCGGGGAGCTGTTTTTT
CASSFSGQAGELFF
>-|-|TRBJ1-1|TRBV11-2
TGTGCCAGCAGCCCTACAGGAGCCCGGAACACTGAAGCTTTCTTT
CASSPTGARNTEAFF
>-|-|TRBJ2-3|TRBV11-3
TGTGCCAGCAGCCAGACTAGAAACTTTGGTACGCAGTATTTT
CASSQTRNFGTQYF
>-|-|TRBJ1-2|TRBV30
TGTGCCTGGACCCCAGGGAGAGGGAGAGGCTACACCTTC
CAWTPGRGRGYTF
>TRBD1|-|TRBJ1-2|TRBV2
TGTGCCAGCAGTCCAGGGACAGGGCGGGGAAACTATGGCTACACCTTC
CASSPGTGRGNYGYTF
>TRBD1|-|TRBJ2-1|TRBV28
TGTGCCAGCAGTTTGACAGGGGGCTTTGAGCAGTTCTTC
CASSLTGGFEQFF
>-|-|TRBJ1-5|TRBV12-5
TGTGCTAGTGGGGTGGGCGGGCGTAGCAATCAGCCCCAGCATTTT
CASGVGGRSNQPQHF
>TRBD2|-|TRBJ2-2|TRBV5-1
TGCGCCAGCAGCCGGGGACTAGCGGGACCAGAGACCGGGGAGCTGTTTTTT
CASSRGLAGPETGELFF
>TRBD1|once|TRBJ1-4|TRBV9
TGTGCCAGCAGCTTTCGACAGGGAGGGGAAAAACTGTTTTTT
CASSFRQGGEKLFF
>-|-|TRBJ2-2|TRBV7-2
TGTGCCAGCAGCCCGGACTCAAACACCGGGGAGCTGTTTTTT
CASSPDSNTGELFF
>TRBD1|-|TRBJ2-7|TRBV19
TGTGCCAGTAGCGAGGGGGCTGGGTACGAGCAGTACTTC
CASSEGAGYEQYF
>-|-|TRBJ1-2|TRBV9
TGTGCCAGCAGCCCCAACCCTCAGGGCGGATATGGCTACACCTTC
CASSPNPQGGYGYTF
>-|-|TRBJ2-7|TRBV30
TGTGCCTGGAGTAACTTTAGGGAGGCGTTGAGGGAGCAGTACTTC
CAWSNFREALREQYF
>TRBD1|-|TRBJ2-7|TRBV9
TGTGCCAGCAGCTTCCGTGACAGGGACGAGCAGTACTTC
CASSFRDRDEQYF
>-|-|TRBJ1-3|TRBV7-2
TGTGCCAGCAGCCCCCTCTCTGGAAACACCATATATTTT
CASSPLSGNTIYF
>-|-|TRBJ1-4|TRBV5-3
TGTGCCAGAATCAGGTCCTCGGTTTACGAAAAACTGTTTTTT
CARIRSSVYEKLFF
>-|many|TRBJ1-1|TRBV19
TGTGCCAGTAGCGAGGGGGTTCGACAGAGATCTTTCTTT
CASSEGVRQRSFF
>-|once|TRBJ1-4|TRBV5-4
TGTGCCAGCAGCTTAAAGACGGGGGCTAGGGAAAAACTGTTTTTT
CASSLKTGAREKLFF
>TRBD2|once|TRBJ2-1|TRBV6-4
TGTGCCAGCAGCGTAGCGGGAGGCCCCAACAATGAGCAGTTCTTC
CASSVAGGPNNEQFF
>-|-|TRBJ1-1|TRBV11-3
TGTGCCAGCAGCTTAGGGGGGGTGAACACTGAAGCTTTCTTT
CASSLGGVNTEAFF
>-|few|TRBJ1-5|TRBV27
TGTGCCAGCAGTGGGGGCGTTGAGCCCCAGCATTTT
CASSGGVEPQHF
>-|-|TRBJ2-7|TRBV4-2
TGTGCCAGCAGCCAAGTCGGGACACTATCCTACGAGCAGTACTTC
CASSQVGTLSYEQYF
>-|-|TRBJ2-3|TRBV6-1
TGTGCCAGCAGTGAAGGAGTCTCCACAGATACGCAGTATTTT
CASSEGVSTDTQYF
>TRBD2|-|TRBJ2-7|TRBV5-1
TGCGCCAGCAGCCCGGGGGGGCGCGGGGCCTACGAGCAGTACTTC
CASSPGGRGAYEQYF
>TRBD2|once|TRBJ2-3|TRBV10-2
TGCGCCAGCACGGGGGCTAGCGGGAAAGATACGCAGTATTTT
CASTGASGKDTQYF
>-|-|TRBJ2-7|TRBV28
TGTGCCAGCAGTTTAGTCACAACGACCTACGAGCAGTACTTC
CASSLVTTTYEQYF
>-|-|TRBJ2-7|TRBV2
TGTGCCAGGGGGGCAAGCTCCTACGAGCAGTACTTC
CARGASSYEQYF
>TRBD1|-|TRBJ1-1|TRBV28
TGTGCCAGCAGGCAACCGGGACAGGGGAAGAACACTGAAGCTTTCTTT
CASRQPGQGKNTEAFF
>-|-|TRBJ2-1|TRBV5-1
TGCGCCAGCAGCTTGTTGCCTAGTGCGGATTCACAGTTCTTC
CASSLLPSADSQFF
>TRBD2|-|TRBJ2-7|TRBV19
TGTGCCAGTAGAGCTCCGGGAGGAACCTACGAGCAGTACTTC
CASRAPGGTYEQYF
>-|-|TRBJ1-2|TRBV6-1
TGTGCCAGCAGTGAAGCAACCGGGGGCGACTATGGCTACACCTTC
CASSEATGGDYGYTF
>TRBD1|-|TRBJ2-1|TRBV10-3
TGTGCCATCAGTGATCGACAGGGAACGGCCAGCGAGCAGTTCTTC
CAISDRQGTASEQFF
>TRBD1|-|TRBJ1-1|TRBV19
TGTGCCAGTAGTTCGGGTCCAGGGGGCGCGGACACTGAAGCTTTCTTT
CASSSGPGGADTEAFF
>TRBD1|-|TRBJ2-2|TRBV11-2
TGTGCCAGCAGCTTAGATAGGGACAGTACCGGGGAGCTGTTTTTT
CASSLDRDSTGELFF